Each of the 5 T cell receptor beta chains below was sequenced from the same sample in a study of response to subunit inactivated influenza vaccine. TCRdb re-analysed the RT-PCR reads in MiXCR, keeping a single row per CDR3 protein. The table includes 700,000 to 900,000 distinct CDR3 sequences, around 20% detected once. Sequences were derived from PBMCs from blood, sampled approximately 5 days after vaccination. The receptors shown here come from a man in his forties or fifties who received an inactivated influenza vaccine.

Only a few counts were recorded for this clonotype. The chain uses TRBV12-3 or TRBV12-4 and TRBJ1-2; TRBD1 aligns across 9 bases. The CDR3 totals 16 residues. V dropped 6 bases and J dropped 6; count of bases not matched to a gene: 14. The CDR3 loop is CASSYRRTGDGNGYTF. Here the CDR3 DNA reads TGTGCCAGCAGCTACAGAAGGACAGGGGACGGTAATGGCTACACCTTC.

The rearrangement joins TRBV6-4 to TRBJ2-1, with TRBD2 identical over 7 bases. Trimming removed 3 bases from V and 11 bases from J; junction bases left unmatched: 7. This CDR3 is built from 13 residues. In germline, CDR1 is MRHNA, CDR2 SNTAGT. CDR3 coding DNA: TGTGCCAGCAGTGAAAACGAGGGGACTAAGCAGTTCTTC. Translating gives CASSENEGTKQFF.

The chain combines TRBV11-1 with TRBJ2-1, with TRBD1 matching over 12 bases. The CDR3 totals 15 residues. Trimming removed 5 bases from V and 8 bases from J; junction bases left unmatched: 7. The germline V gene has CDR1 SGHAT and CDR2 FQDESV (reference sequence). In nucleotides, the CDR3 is TGTGCCAGCAGCCCCGGGACAGGGGGCGGCGATGAGCAGTTCTTC. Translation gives CASSPGTGGGDEQFF.

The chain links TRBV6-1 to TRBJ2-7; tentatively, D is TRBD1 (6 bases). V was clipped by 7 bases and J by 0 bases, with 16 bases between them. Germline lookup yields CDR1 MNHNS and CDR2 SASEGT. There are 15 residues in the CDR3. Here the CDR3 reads CASTRGQGHSYEQYF. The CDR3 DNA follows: TGTGCCAGCACTAGAGGCCAGGGGCACTCCTACGAGCAGTACTTC.

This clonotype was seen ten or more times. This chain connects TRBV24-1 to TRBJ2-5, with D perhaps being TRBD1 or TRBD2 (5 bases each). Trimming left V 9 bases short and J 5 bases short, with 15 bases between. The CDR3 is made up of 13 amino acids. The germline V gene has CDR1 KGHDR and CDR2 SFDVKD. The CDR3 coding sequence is TGTGCCACCTCCGGGGCCGGATCGGAGACCCAGTACTTC. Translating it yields CATSGAGSETQYF.